These 7 T cell receptor beta chains were all obtained from the same sample, sequenced in a study of shared clonotypes between healthy human individuals. Libraries were prepared by immunoSEQ multiplex PCR; TCRdb keeps only in-frame clonotypes and omits some of them. The sample has more than 550,000 clones, 72% seen once. Input material: memory CD4+ T cells sorted from blood. Subset meaning: CD45RA-negative fraction. These receptor sequences come from a woman in her twenties or thirties in good health.

The chain recombines TRBV5-1 with TRBJ2-1, with D perhaps TRBD2 (5 bases). Trimming left V 4 bases short and J 7 bases short, with 18 bases between. The germline V gene encodes CDR1 SGHRS and CDR2 YFSETQ. The CDR3 runs to 15 residues. The chain's CDR3 is CASSNGPSLLNEQFF. In nucleotides, the CDR3 is TGCGCCAGCAGCAATGGGCCTAGCCTCTTGAATGAGCAGTTCTTC.

This clone was seen a few times. V gene TRBV4-1 combines with J gene TRBJ2-3; tentatively, D is TRBD1 (6 bases). CDR1 and CDR2 (germline): MGHRA, YSYEKL. The CDR3 is 14 residues long. The germline V and J ends were trimmed by 2 bases and 4 bases, with 10 bases remaining between them. The CDR3 DNA is TGCGCCAGCAGCCAAATGGGGGCGGCAGATACGCAGTATTTT. Translation gives CASSQMGAADTQYF.

This clone was recorded a few times. The V and J genes are TRBV29-1 and TRBJ2-1, with TRBD2 matching 10 bases. The germline V gene encodes CDR1 SQVTM and CDR2 ANQGSEA. The CDR3 totals 14 residues. V shed 2 bases and J 7 bases; nucleotides not matched to a gene: 5. CDR3 in DNA: TGCAGCGTTGAAAGGTCTAGCGGGAGTAATGAGCAGTTCTTC. Protein product: CSVERSSGSNEQFF.

This clone was seen ten or more times. This sequence joins TRBV5-4 and TRBJ2-1; 7 bases align to TRBD2. V trimming: 3 bases; J trimming: 10 bases; junction bases outside the gene matches: 7. Germline V lookup: CDR1 SGHNT, CDR2 YYREEE (reference sequence). There are 13 residues in the CDR3. This chain's CDR3 is CASSSGGKNEQFF. As DNA, the CDR3 is TGTGCCAGCAGCTCGGGAGGAAAGAACGAGCAGTTCTTC.

A word on this clone: Other DNA sequences in the sample encode the same CDR3. The rearrangement uses TRBV7-3 and TRBJ2-2; the D is unclear. The germline CDR1 and CDR2 sequences are SGHTA and FQGTGA. The CDR3 has 14 amino acids. Trimming shortened V by 1 base and J by 5 bases, and 8 bases separated the two germline ends. In DNA form, the CDR3 reads TGTGCCAGCAGCTTAAGTAGTAGGACCGGGGAGCTGTTTTTT. This encodes CASSLSSRTGELFF.

The count of this clone is one. V usage is TRBV18 and J usage is TRBJ2-7; D may be TRBD2 (7 bases). CDR3 length: 15 amino acids. Germline assignment: CDR1 KGHSH and CDR2 LQKENI. V lost 2 bases, J lost 5 bases, and 16 bases lay in between. The CDR3 DNA reads TGTGCCAGCTCACCAGGTAGGGGGGGAGGCGACGAGCAGTACTTC. Its translation is CASSPGRGGGDEQYF.

The rearrangement uses TRBV19 and TRBJ2-7; D is possibly TRBD2 (5 bases). The CDR3 is 17 residues long. V was clipped by 1 base and J by 0 bases, with 16 bases between them. Per germline, CDR1 LNHDA and CDR2 SQIVND (reference sequence). In nucleotides, the CDR3 is TGTGCCAGTAGTATAGTTCCTACCGGGATCAGCTCCTACGAGCAGTACTTC. This sequence encodes CASSIVPTGISSYEQYF.